The 22 T cell receptor beta chains reported below all come from one sample, sequenced in a study of control samples from healthy donors and cancer patients. Only in-frame clones appear in the TCRdb table, and some are missing; sequencing was by immunoSEQ multiplex PCR. The repertoire consists of 100,000 to 130,000 clones, with about 80% occurring once and the leading ten covering under 8.5%. The sequenced sample was blood. The receptor source for this set is a man aged 18 to 29 in good health.

The chain links TRBV4-3 to TRBJ2-3; D unclear. Trimming took 2 bases from V and 1 from J, leaving 13 bases between them. From germline, CDR1 is LGHNA and CDR2 YSLEER. The CDR3 spans 16 residues. CDR3 bases: TGCGCCAGCAGCCAACCATGGGGTCAGTGCACAGATACGCAGTATTTT. Amino acid sequence: CASSQPWGQCTDTQYF.

This clone was detected only a few times. V usage is TRBV5-4 and J usage is TRBJ2-3, with 14 bases aligning to TRBD2. Germline assignment: CDR1 SGHNT and CDR2 YYREEE (reference sequence). The V gene end was trimmed by 2 bases and the J gene end by 0 bases; junction bases not matched to a gene: 2. The CDR3 contains 17 residues. CDR3 nucleotides: TGTGCCAGCAGCTTCCGACTAGCGGGGGGGAGCACAGATACGCAGTATTTT. As protein: CASSFRLAGGSTDTQYF.

The chain combines TRBV5-4 with TRBJ2-5; 8 bases map to TRBD2. Germline assignment: CDR1 SGHNT and CDR2 YYREEE (reference sequence). This CDR3 spans 15 amino acids. Trimming removed 2 bases from V and 5 bases from J; junction bases left unmatched: 8. The CDR3 protein is CASSFGGVLGETQYF. The DNA of the CDR3 is TGTGCCAGCAGCTTCGGGGGGGTCCTAGGGGAGACCCAGTACTTC.

Note on this clone: This same CDR3 is encoded by further DNA sequences in the sample. This sequence joins TRBV5-1 and TRBJ2-2, with a tentative D call TRBD1 (5 bases). Germline CDR1 reads SGHRS; CDR2 reads YFSETQ. Deletions cut 1 base from V and 2 bases from J, with 6 bases between. This CDR3 has 14 residues. CDR3 region: CASSLTGNTGELFF. CDR3 bases: TGCGCCAGCAGCTTGACAGGCAACACCGGGGAGCTGTTTTTT.

This rearrangement joins TRBV6-1 to TRBJ2-2, with TRBD1 identical over 9 bases. This CDR3 has 17 amino acids. V shed 7 bases and J 6 bases; nucleotides not matched to a gene: 15. CDR1 MNHNS and CDR2 SASEGT come from the germline V gene. This chain's CDR3 is CASIEGTGTGFSGELFF. The CDR3, as DNA: TGTGCCAGCATTGAGGGAACAGGGACAGGGTTCTCCGGGGAGCTGTTTTTT.

The rearrangement joins TRBV6-2 or TRBV6-3 to TRBJ2-5; weak D call: TRBD2 (6 bases). The germline V gene has CDR1 MNHEY and CDR2 SVGEGT. Between the trimmed V and J ends, which lost 5 bases and 3 bases, there was a span of 13 bases. The CDR3 extends over 14 amino acids. The CDR3 coding sequence is TGTGCCAGCAGTCCGGGACTCCTGAAAGAGACCCAGTACTTC. Translation gives CASSPGLLKETQYF.

V is TRBV25-1 and J is TRBJ2-7, with a weak D call TRBD2 (5 bases). Germline assignment: CDR1 MGHDK and CDR2 SYGVNS. Deletions cut 2 bases from V and 3 bases from J, with 8 bases between. The CDR3 extends over 13 amino acids. CDR3 sequence reads: CASSEGGRYEQYV. In nucleotides, the CDR3 is TGTGCCAGCAGTGAAGGAGGCCGCTACGAGCAGTACGTC.

The chain uses TRBV6-1 and TRBJ1-2; no definite D call. Germline V CDR1 and CDR2: MNHNS, SASEGT. CDR3 size: 16 residues. V lost 0 bases, J lost 4 bases, and 15 bases lay in between. The CDR3 loop reads CASSEALRAKGYGYTF. As DNA, the CDR3 is TGTGCCAGCAGTGAAGCGCTAAGGGCAAAGGGCTATGGCTACACCTTC.

This chain joins TRBV27 and TRBJ2-7; D ambiguous. The V end lost 2 bases, the J end lost 2 bases, and 13 bases lay between the germline ends. This CDR3 spans 15 amino acids. CDR1 and CDR2 from the germline V gene are MNHEY and SMNVEV (reference sequence). For the CDR3, the DNA is TGTGCCAGCAGTTTAGCCGAGGACCGAACCTACGAGCAGTACTTC. Its protein product is CASSLAEDRTYEQYF.

The chain has TRBV28 and TRBJ1-4; maybe TRBD1 (5 bases). Germline V lookup: CDR1 MDHEN, CDR2 SYDVKM. This CDR3 is built from 18 residues. Trimming left V 4 bases short and J 5 bases short, with 23 bases between. Written as DNA, the CDR3 is TGTGCCAGCAGTTCCTGGGGAGGGCTCGGGACCCTAAATGAAAAACTGTTTTTT. Translation: CASSSWGGLGTLNEKLFF.

The chain's CDR3 is CTSSQDLWAGSDTQYF. The CDR3 DNA is TGCACCAGCAGCCAAGATCTTTGGGCGGGATCAGATACGCAGTATTTT. The J gene is TRBJ2-3, the V gene TRBV1; TRBD2 is the table's D call, not checked against the DNA. TRBV1 is reported as a pseudogene. CDR3 length: 16 amino acids.

The genes are TRBV14 and TRBJ1-1; D is uncertain. V gave up 4 bases and J gave up 5 bases, with 17 bases separating them. This CDR3 comprises 15 residues. CDR1 SGHDN and CDR2 FVKESK come from the germline V gene. The CDR3 DNA follows: TGTGCCAGCAGCCCTACCTTGGCCCGGAAGACTGAAGCTTTCTTT. The encoded protein is CASSPTLARKTEAFF.

The gene calls are TRBV13 and TRBJ2-3; D is undetermined. Germline CDR1 PRHDT, CDR2 FYEKMQ (reference sequence). The CDR3 covers 15 residues. V lost 2 bases to trimming and J lost 6 bases, with 15 bases between them. CDR3 DNA sequence: TGTGCCAGCAGCTTATACCTTTCCCGACCGGATACGCAGTATTTT. It encodes CASSLYLSRPDTQYF.

V and J are TRBV7-9 and TRBJ2-6; the D gene is possibly TRBD1 (5 bases). The CDR3 is 16 amino acids. Per the germline V gene, CDR1 is SEHNR and CDR2 is FQNEAQ (reference sequence). With 6 bases removed from V and 3 bases from J, the gap between germline ends came to 15 bases. The CDR3 coding sequence is TGTGCCAGCAGAGTACTGCAGGGCGGTGGGGCCAACGTCCTGACTTTC. Translation: CASRVLQGGGANVLTF.

The V gene is TRBV5-1, the J gene TRBJ2-3, with D maybe TRBD1 (5 bases). CDR1 is SGHRS and CDR2 is YFSETQ in the germline V gene. The CDR3 extends over 14 amino acids. V was trimmed by 3 bases and J by 5 bases, leaving 13 bases between them. CDR3 residues: CASSYGRREDTQYF. The CDR3 bases are TGCGCCAGCAGCTACGGACGCAGGGAAGATACGCAGTATTTT.

The chain carries TRBV7-9 and TRBJ1-1, with D perhaps TRBD1 (5 bases). Trimming cost V 1 base and J 3 bases, with 12 bases left between them. CDR1 and CDR2 from the germline V gene are SEHNR and FQNEAQ (reference sequence). The CDR3 consists of 15 residues. The CDR3 is CASSLGWGKDTEAFF. In nucleotides, the CDR3 is TGTGCCAGCAGCTTAGGTTGGGGGAAGGACACTGAAGCTTTCTTT.

This clone was recorded a few times. The CDR3 coding sequence is TGTGCCAGCAGCTTTTTTCTTCAGGGGGACAGGGTGGTGACAGATACGCAGTATTTT. Amino acid sequence: CASSFFLQGDRVVTDTQYF. V and J are TRBV5-6 and TRBJ2-3; 9 positions agree with TRBD1. From germline, CDR1 is SGHDT and CDR2 YYEEEE. After removal of 2 bases from V and 3 bases from J, the junction contained 16 bases not matched to a gene. The CDR3 contains 19 residues.

This clone was seen at least ten times. The J gene is TRBJ2-5, the V gene TRBV5-4; TRBD2 matches 7 bases. Unmatched junction bases numbered 11, after V lost 4 bases and J lost 5 bases. Germline lookup yields CDR1 SGHNT and CDR2 YYREEE (reference sequence). This CDR3 region has 15 residues. The CDR3 coding sequence is TGTGCCAGCAGCCCCGCCGGGGGGTCGTTGGAGACCCAGTACTTC. Its translation is CASSPAGGSLETQYF.

This clone was picked up a small number of times. The genes are TRBV6-2 or TRBV6-3 and TRBJ1-2, with D perhaps matching TRBD1 (6 bases). The germline V and J ends were trimmed by 2 bases and 5 bases, with 6 bases remaining between them. Germline V lookup: CDR1 MNHEY, CDR2 SVGEGT. The CDR3 sequence is 12 residues long. CDR3 sequence reads: CASSYQGYGYTF. As DNA, the CDR3 is TGTGCCAGCAGTTACCAGGGGTATGGCTACACCTTC.

The V call is TRBV7-9, the J call TRBJ1-6; D gene ambiguous. Per germline, CDR1 SEHNR and CDR2 FQNEAQ (reference sequence). V was trimmed by 1 base and J by 10 bases, leaving 17 bases between them. CDR3 length equals 16 residues. The CDR3 is CASSLGPTSYGSPLHF. CDR3 in DNA: TGTGCCAGCAGCTTAGGCCCTACCTCGTATGGATCACCCCTCCACTTT.

The rearrangement links TRBV4-2 to TRBJ1-1; D is unresolved. There are 12 residues in the CDR3. With 4 bases removed from V and 6 bases from J, the gap between germline ends came to 9 bases. Germline CDR1 is LGHNA and CDR2 is YNFKEQ. The CDR3 DNA sequence: TGTGCCAGCAGCCCTTATTGGCCTGAAGCTTTCTTT. It translates to CASSPYWPEAFF.

This clone was detected once. The chain combines TRBV5-1 with TRBJ1-1, with 8 bases aligning to TRBD1. Germline loops: CDR1 SGHRS, CDR2 YFSETQ. Trimming at V came to 4 bases and at J to 7 bases, leaving 6 bases not matched to a gene. This CDR3 contains 13 residues. The CDR3 bases are TGCGCCAGCAGCCCCACAGGGGGTCATGAAGCTTTCTTT. It specifies CASSPTGGHEAFF.